This T cell receptor (beta chain) was sequenced during a study of shared clonotypes between healthy human individuals. Looked up from germline, CDR1 is MDHEN and CDR2 is SYDVKM. The CDR3 has 14 residues. The germline V and J ends were trimmed by 6 bases and 1 base, with 12 bases remaining between them. Profiled with immunoSEQ multiplex PCR; TCRdb holds only in-frame clones, not every one. Among approximately 500,000 clones listed, around 74% were seen once. This sequence joins TRBV28 and TRBJ1-2; tentatively, D is TRBD1 (5 bases). This receptor was taken from a woman in her thirties or forties in good health. Some clones in this sample may be carry-over from other donors' samples. The material sequenced was PBMCs. The CDR3 DNA sequence: TGTGCCAGCAGGGCGGCCGACAGTAACTATGGCTACACCTTC. Translating gives CASRAADSNYGYTF.